The following is a TCR beta chain sequence with its context. A junction boundary mismatches the germline segment, possibly from a read error. The CDR3 consists of 13 residues. Germline CDR1 is WSHSY and CDR2 is SAAADI. TCRdb re-called the 5' RACE reads with MiXCR, one entry per CDR3 protein. The data hold some 5,500 distinct CDR3 sequences, with around half observed a single time. The sequence derives from a female donor with breast cancer. The V and J genes are TRBV10-2 and TRBJ2-1; possibly TRBD1 or TRBD2 for D (6 bases each). Input material: memory CD4+ T cells sorted from blood. Sample subset: memory CD4+ T cells, CD4+CD45RO+CD25-. In DNA, the CDR3 is TGCGCCAGCGCGTTCCAGGGGAGGAATGAGCAGCTCTTC. It encodes CASAFQGRNEQLF.